One and the same sample provided the 11 T cell receptor beta chains below, sequenced in a study of T-cell reconstitution after alpha-beta-depleted transplantation in children. Unique molecular identifiers were incorporated during preparation of the TCRbeta library. TCRdb recomputed calls from the PCR reads with MiXCR, one row per CDR3 protein. The data contain fewer than 550,000 distinct CDR3 sequences, about an eighth of them seen just once; the ten biggest clones take up 13% to 15%. Source: PBMCs, mostly from graft donor cells, taken 180 days after TCRalphabeta/CD19-depleted stem cell transplant. These receptors all stem from a female patient aged 2 to 10 who had a stem cell transplant for aplastic anemia, so the T cells may come from the graft donor.

The chain is built from TRBV11-2 and TRBJ1-5, with D possibly being TRBD1 (5 bases). This CDR3 is built from 18 residues. Germline CDR1 SGHAT, CDR2 FQNNGV. The V end lost 5 bases, the J end lost 4 bases, and 24 bases lay between the germline ends. DNA for the CDR3: TGTGCCAGCAGCCCCCCGGGGGGAGGGCTTGGACTTAATCAGCCCCAGCATTTT. It is translated as CASSPPGGGLGLNQPQHF.

V usage is TRBV20-1 and J usage is TRBJ2-7, with 7 bases identical to TRBD2. The CDR3 is 15 amino acids. J was trimmed by 4 bases and V by 2 bases; bases with no gene match: 11. CDR1 and CDR2 (germline): DFQATT, SNEGSKA (reference sequence). The CDR3 loop reads CSARPRTSEGYEQYV. For the CDR3, the DNA is TGCAGTGCTAGACCACGGACTAGTGAAGGGTACGAGCAGTACGTC.

This clonotype was counted many times. This sequence joins TRBV5-8 and TRBJ2-1, with TRBD2 matching over 8 bases. V lost 3 bases to trimming and J lost 6 bases; unmatched junction nucleotides: 5. The CDR3 runs to 14 residues. Germline V gene sequence: CDR1 SGHTS, CDR2 YDEGEE. CDR3 sequence: CASSWGTRVNEQFF. The CDR3 nucleotides read TGTGCCAGCAGCTGGGGGACTAGGGTCAATGAGCAGTTCTTC. Full variable domain (missing parts from reference TRBV5-8 and TRBJ2-1): EAGVTQSPTHLIKTRGQQATLRCSPISGHTSVYWYQQALGLGLQFLLWYDEGEERNRGNFPPRFSGRQFPNYSSELNVNALELEDSALYLCASSWGTRVNEQFFGPGTRLTVL.

This clonotype was seen more than once but under ten times. The chain uses TRBV2 and TRBJ2-7; 10 bases match TRBD1. The CDR3 contains 15 residues. Germline V lookup: CDR1 SNHLY, CDR2 FYNNEI. V lost 7 bases to trimming and J lost 2 bases; unmatched junction nucleotides: 8. DNA of the CDR3: TGTGCCAGCAACCCTCTCGGGACAGGGGCCTACGAGCAGTACGTC. Translated, it gives CASNPLGTGAYEQYV.

The chain uses TRBV4-1 and TRBJ2-1, with 8 bases matching TRBD2. CDR3 size: 16 residues. Trimming took 3 bases from V and 3 from J; bases not matched to a gene: 7. Looked up from germline, CDR1 is MGHRA and CDR2 is YSYEKL. The CDR3 region is CASSHDSGNFYNEQFF. CDR3 DNA: TGCGCCAGCAGCCACGATAGCGGGAACTTCTACAATGAGCAGTTCTTC.

This clonotype was seen only a few times. The gene calls are TRBV11-2 and TRBJ2-2; either TRBD1 or TRBD2 may supply D (6 bases each). CDR1 SGHAT and CDR2 FQNNGV come from the germline V gene. The CDR3 contains 16 residues. V lost 5 bases and J lost 4, with 17 bases in between. CDR3 bases: TGTGCCAGCAGCCCCCCGGGGGCGAAGGGCACCGGGGAGCTGTTTTTT. This codes for CASSPPGAKGTGELFF.

This clonotype was detected only a few times. The V gene is TRBV6-5, the J gene TRBJ2-1; 11 bases agree with TRBD1. Germline V gene data show CDR1 as MNHEY and CDR2 as SVGAGI. The CDR3 is 16 residues long. With V trimmed by 5 bases and J by 4 bases, 7 bases remained unmatched. CDR3 loop: CASSHTGTGGYNEQFF. CDR3 coding DNA: TGTGCCAGCAGTCACACCGGGACAGGGGGTTACAATGAGCAGTTCTTC.

In this sample, this clonotype turned up a few times. This rearrangement joins TRBV7-2 to TRBJ1-4; a possible D gene is TRBD1 (5 bases). The V end was cut by 0 bases, the J end by 8 bases, with 16 bases between. In germline, CDR1 is SGHTA, CDR2 FQGNSA. This CDR3 is 16 amino acids long. The CDR3 DNA reads as TGTGCCAGCAGCTTAGCGGCGGTTACGCGGGGGGAAAAACTGTTTTTT. Its protein product is CASSLAAVTRGEKLFF.

The chain is built from TRBV18 and TRBJ2-3, with D tentatively TRBD2 (5 bases). CDR1 and CDR2 (germline): KGHSH, LQKENI. V lost 3 bases, J lost 7 bases, and 17 bases lay in between. The CDR3 extends over 15 amino acids. Here the CDR3 DNA reads TGTGCCAGCTCACCCGGAGCGGTGGATAGGTATACGCAGTATTTT. Protein: CASSPGAVDRYTQYF.

This chain uses TRBV28 with TRBJ1-2; no clear D. Trimming took off 6 bases at V and 1 base at J, with 15 bases between the two ends. CDR1 MDHEN and CDR2 SYDVKM come from the germline V gene. CDR3 size: 15 residues. The CDR3 coding sequence is TGTGCCAGCAGCGCCCCCGGGCAGCTTAACTATGGCTACACCTTC. It encodes CASSAPGQLNYGYTF.

The chain recombines TRBV11-2 with TRBJ2-1, with D unresolved. The germline gives CDR1 SGHAT, CDR2 FQNNGV. Trimming pared 3 bases from V and 1 base from J, leaving 19 bases between. The CDR3 has 18 residues. This chain's CDR3 is CASSFPAEHGMSYNEQFF. CDR3 in DNA: TGTGCCAGCAGCTTTCCGGCGGAGCACGGTATGTCCTACAATGAGCAGTTCTTC.